This T cell receptor beta chain was documented in a study of blood T cell repertoires in COVID-19. Study summary: Both acute and convalescent COVID-19 samples were obtained from the United States, Italy and Spain. Sources were T cells, B-cell-depleted T cells, or PBMCs; the material itself was cDNA or gDNA.

Germline values: CDR1 SGHRS, CDR2 YFSETQ. V trimming: 3 bases; J trimming: 4 bases; junction bases outside the gene matches: 7. The CDR3 contains 17 residues. Using immunoSEQ multiplex PCR, the repertoire was profiled, and TCRdb retains in-frame clones only, with some absent. The profile covers some 240,000 clones, with about 86% appearing a single time and approximately 10% taken by the ten largest. This clonotype originated in a woman of 80 years or more with acute or convalescent COVID-19. This chain uses TRBV5-1 with TRBJ2-3; TRBD2 matches 14 bases. The sequenced sample consisted of peripheral blood. CDR3 nucleotide sequence: TGCGCCAGCAGCTGGACTAGCGGGGGGCCCCCCCCAGATACGCAGTATTTT. Residues: CASSWTSGGPPPDTQYF.